The TCR beta chain described here comes from a study of control samples from healthy donors and cancer patients. Sequencing was performed with immunoSEQ multiplex PCR; in TCRdb, only in-frame clones are kept and a portion is missing. The data show about 51,000 clones, roughly 90% seen once. This clone appeared a single time. CDR3 length: 14 amino acids. The germline V gene has CDR1 SGHRS and CDR2 YFSETQ. Trimming at V came to 4 bases and at J to 2 bases, leaving 5 bases not matched to a gene. V usage is TRBV5-1 and J usage is TRBJ2-5; TRBD1 matches 7 bases. Source material: PBMCs. The receptor was derived from a man aged 50 to 59 with head and neck cancer. Here the CDR3 reads CASSVQGQQETQYF. The CDR3 nucleotides read TGCGCCAGCAGCGTCCAGGGACAGCAAGAGACCCAGTACTTC.